The clone carrying this T cell receptor beta chain was detected once. Its antigen is currently unknown. The record originates from a study of blood T cells in healthy people across ages. Whole-study results and caveats: Age brought a roughly linear fall in TCR beta diversity measured per million T cells.

Next came a second PCR, run for about 6 to 11 cycles, which used a sample-barcoded 5' primer along with a J-beta primer mix. A template-switch adaptor with 12 random nucleotides tagged each cDNA molecule. TCRdb itself ran the 5' RACE reads through MiXCR, one entry per CDR3 protein. The table records about 1.4 million distinct CDR3 sequences, roughly 60% of them present only once. Approximately 9.4 milliliters was the volume of peripheral blood drawn from each donor. CDR1 is SGHRS and CDR2 is YFSETQ in the germline V gene. V lost 5 bases and J lost 7, with 16 bases in between. There are 14 residues in the CDR3.

The origin of this receptor is a man aged 18 to 29 in good health. Sequencing used blood. This chain links TRBV5-1 with TRBJ2-1, with D perhaps TRBD2 (5 bases). CDR3 protein: CASSSTISENEQFF. In DNA, the CDR3 is TGCGCCAGCAGTTCAACTATTAGCGAAAATGAGCAGTTCTTC. The full variable domain, rest sourced from reference TRBV5-1 and TRBJ2-1, is KAGVTQTPRYLIKTRGQQVTLSCSPISGHRSVSWYQQTPGQGLQFLFEYFSETQRNKGNFPGRFSGRQFSNSRSEMNVSTLELGDSALYLCASSSTISENEQFFGPGTRLTVL.